This T cell receptor (beta chain) originates from a study of blood T cell repertoires in COVID-19. Study in general: Samples representing acute and convalescent COVID-19 were sourced from the United States, Italy and Spain.

The V gene's germline CDR1 is SEHNR and CDR2 FQNEAQ (reference sequence). The CDR3 spans 13 residues. Germline trimming cut 2 bases from V and 12 bases from J; bases unmatched to any gene: 6. Per the authors' pipeline: Reference gene primer amplification gave nucleated cell count estimates. Repertoires were generated with immunoSEQ multiplex PCR, while TCRdb's copy carries only in-frame clones and drops some. D and trimming come from the DNA, and the V and J calls and clone size come from that table. Seen here are tens of thousands of clones, around 80% observed once, and the top ten hold about 7%. The rearrangement uses TRBV7-9 and TRBJ2-1, with 8 bases that match TRBD2. This sequence originates from a man between 65 and 79 years old with acute or convalescent COVID-19. The sample was peripheral blood. Here the CDR3 reads CASSLTAGGRQFF. Written as DNA, the CDR3 is TGTGCCAGCAGCTTAACTGCGGGAGGACGGCAGTTCTTC. Looking up the rest from reference TRBV7-9 and TRBJ2-1 gives the full variable domain: DTGVSQNPRHKITKRGQNVTFRCDPISEHNRLYWYRQTLGQGPEFLTYFQNEAQLEKSRLLSDRFSAERPKGSFSTLEIQRTEQGDSAMYLCASSLTAGGRQFFGPGTRLTVL.